Listed below are T cell receptor beta chains from one sample, sequenced in a study of blood T cells in healthy people across ages. From the 5' RACE reads, TCRdb called clonotypes with MiXCR, one entry per CDR3 protein. The sample shows about 580,000 distinct CDR3 sequences, 45% to 55% of them seen only once. The sequenced sample consisted of blood. The receptors stem from an elderly man in good health. CDR3s include the opening cysteine and the closing phenylalanine or tryptophan. A D gene is named only where the DNA matches it firmly. A clone size is listed for some rows: how often the clone was seen (once, few, many), or a class if it is expanded.

abundance	v_gene	d_gene	j_gene	CDR3aa	CDR3nt
.	TRBV6-5	TRBD1	TRBJ2-3	CASSYTPDRADTQYF	TGTGCCAGCAGTTACACTCCGGACAGGGCCGATACGCAGTATTTT
.	TRBV30	.	TRBJ1-2	CAWSAMEGIPDGYTF	TGTGCCTGGAGTGCAATGGAGGGGATCCCCGATGGCTACACCTTC
.	TRBV12-3/TRBV12-4	TRBD1	TRBJ1-5	CASSFRQGGRSNQPQHF	TGTGCCAGCAGTTTCCGGCAGGGGGGTAGAAGCAATCAGCCCCAGCATTTT
.	TRBV27	.	TRBJ2-7	CASSSTTSEQYF	TGTGCCAGCAGTTCCACGACAAGCGAGCAGTACTTC
.	TRBV6-2/TRBV6-3	.	TRBJ2-7	CASSYSRGVGLEQYF	TGTGCCAGCAGTTACTCTAGGGGAGTCGGGCTCGAGCAGTACTTC
many	TRBV6-6	.	TRBJ2-1	CASRPVWGSSYNEQFF	TGTGCCAGCAGACCAGTGTGGGGGAGCTCCTACAATGAGCAGTTCTTC
few	TRBV5-6	.	TRBJ1-5	CASSLAGPDQPQHF	TGTGCCAGCAGCTTGGCAGGGCCGGATCAGCCCCAGCATTTT
.	TRBV20-1	.	TRBJ1-1	CSAPPQEKANTEAFF	TGCAGTGCTCCCCCCCAGGAGAAGGCGAACACTGAAGCTTTCTTT
.	TRBV12-3/TRBV12-4	.	TRBJ1-5	CASIQEVQGTQPQHF	TGTGCCAGCATCCAAGAGGTCCAGGGGACTCAGCCCCAGCATTTT
.	TRBV20-1	.	TRBJ2-4	CSARDVGRVAKNIQYF	TGCAGTGCTAGAGATGTGGGGCGGGTAGCCAAAAACATTCAGTACTTC
once	TRBV3-1	.	TRBJ1-1	CASKSQGLNTEAFF	TGTGCCAGCAAAAGCCAGGGATTGAACACTGAAGCTTTCTTT
.	TRBV12-3/TRBV12-4	.	TRBJ2-6	CASSPPRRGGANVLTF	TGTGCCAGCAGCCCTCCACGGAGGGGTGGGGCCAACGTCCTGACTTTC
.	TRBV11-2	.	TRBJ2-7	CASSPGGEKLAQSYEQYF	TGTGCCAGCAGCCCTGGAGGGGAGAAATTAGCACAGAGCTACGAGCAGTACTTC
few	TRBV14	.	TRBJ1-2	CASSQDPRGGMGYTF	TGTGCCAGCAGCCAAGATCCCAGAGGCGGAATGGGCTACACCTTC
.	TRBV3-1	.	TRBJ1-2	CASSQEPGRVLYGYTF	TGTGCCAGCAGCCAAGAGCCCGGCAGGGTCTTGTATGGCTACACCTTC
.	TRBV20-1	.	TRBJ2-7	CSARRTVHYEQYF	TGCAGCGCTAGAAGGACAGTTCACTACGAGCAGTACTTC
few	TRBV13	.	TRBJ1-5	CASSFAGQPQHF	TGTGCCAGCAGCTTTGCGGGACAGCCCCAGCATTTT
.	TRBV7-8	.	TRBJ2-1	CASSSTGSQDEQFF	TGTGCCAGCAGCTCGACTGGATCTCAGGATGAGCAGTTCTTC
few	TRBV13	.	TRBJ1-2	CASRSKGAGYTF	TGTGCCAGCCGGAGTAAGGGTGCAGGCTACACCTTC
many	TRBV7-2	.	TRBJ2-3	CASSLGGTDTQYF	TGTGCCAGCAGTCTAGGCGGGACAGATACGCAGTATTTT
many	TRBV29-1	.	TRBJ2-1	CSVVGWSSYNEQFF	TGCAGCGTTGTGGGCTGGAGCTCCTACAATGAGCAGTTCTTC
.	TRBV20-1	TRBD2	TRBJ2-7	CGARPGLAVIYEQYF	TGCGGTGCCCGACCGGGACTAGCGGTTATCTACGAGCAGTACTTC
.	TRBV3-1	TRBD1	TRBJ2-1	CASSQMTGGGGEQFF	TGTGCCAGCAGCCAGATGACAGGGGGGGGAGGCGAGCAGTTCTTC
few	TRBV29-1	.	TRBJ1-2	CSVREYSYGYTF	TGCAGCGTTAGGGAATATAGCTATGGCTACACCTTC
once	TRBV9	TRBD1	TRBJ2-1	CAGSATGFNEQFF	TGTGCCGGCAGCGCGACAGGGTTCAATGAGCAGTTCTTC
.	TRBV12-3/TRBV12-4	.	TRBJ2-7	CASRKNWKTYEQYF	TGTGCCAGCAGAAAAAATTGGAAAACCTACGAGCAGTACTTC
.	TRBV7-2	TRBD2	TRBJ2-3	CASSLGLARDTQYF	TGTGCCAGCAGCCTTGGACTAGCTCGAGATACGCAGTATTTT
.	TRBV4-2	TRBD1	TRBJ1-5	CASSLTGGEGQPQHF	TGTGCCAGCAGCCTTACAGGGGGGGAGGGTCAGCCCCAGCATTTT
few	TRBV6-6	.	TRBJ1-1	CASSYFGAMTEAFF	TGTGCCAGCAGTTACTTCGGGGCGATGACTGAAGCTTTCTTT
.	TRBV7-2	TRBD2	TRBJ2-5	CASSLGGGVQETQYF	TGTGCCAGCAGCTTAGGGGGAGGGGTCCAAGAGACCCAGTACTTC
.	TRBV12-3/TRBV12-4	.	TRBJ1-6	CAIQPGFDSPLHF	TGTGCCATCCAGCCGGGTTTTGATTCACCCCTCCACTTT
.	TRBV4-3	TRBD2	TRBJ2-5	CASSQDYSASGASIQETQYF	TGCGCCAGCAGCCAAGATTATTCGGCTAGCGGGGCCTCTATTCAAGAGACCCAGTACTTC
.	TRBV12-3/TRBV12-4	.	TRBJ2-3	CASSLKGGGQYF	TGTGCCAGCAGTTTAAAGGGCGGTGGGCAGTATTTT
few	TRBV5-1	TRBD1	TRBJ1-5	CASSLTQTGSENQPQHF	TGCGCCAGCAGCTTGACCCAGACAGGGTCGGAGAATCAGCCCCAGCATTTT
.	TRBV7-9	.	TRBJ1-6	CASSPPGANSPLHF	TGTGCCAGCAGCCCCCCTGGGGCCAATTCACCCCTCCACTTT
.	TRBV27	.	TRBJ1-3	CASSYNTGNTIYF	TGTGCCAGCAGTTATAACACGGGAAACACCATATATTTT
.	TRBV29-1	.	TRBJ1-2	CGVDTGFPDGYTF	TGCGGCGTTGATACAGGATTTCCTGATGGCTACACCTTC
many	TRBV6-6	.	TRBJ1-2	CASSPRGRGTNYGYTF	TGTGCCAGCAGTCCCCGTGGCAGAGGCACTAACTATGGCTACACCTTC
.	TRBV20-1	.	TRBJ2-6	CSAGARGKAGANVLTF	TGCAGTGCTGGGGCTCGGGGAAAAGCTGGGGCCAACGTCCTGACTTTC
few	TRBV20-1	.	TRBJ2-7	CSARDPEGMGEQYF	TGCAGTGCTAGAGATCCCGAGGGGATGGGCGAGCAGTACTTC
.	TRBV7-9	TRBD2	TRBJ2-7	CASSPLAGVEYEQYF	TGTGCCAGCAGCCCACTAGCGGGAGTGGAGTACGAGCAGTACTTC
few	TRBV5-1	.	TRBJ2-1	CASSPVDGNEQFF	TGCGCCAGCAGCCCAGTTGACGGCAATGAGCAGTTCTTC
.	TRBV2	TRBD1	TRBJ1-1	CTSSGQGRTEAFF	TGTACCAGCAGTGGACAGGGCAGGACTGAAGCTTTCTTT
few	TRBV9	.	TRBJ2-1	CASSQAQGRTFF	TGTGCCAGCAGCCAAGCCCAGGGCCGGACGTTCTTC
.	TRBV6-5	.	TRBJ2-7	CASSESLVGDYEQYF	TGTGCCAGCAGTGAGTCACTAGTTGGGGATTACGAGCAGTACTTC
few	TRBV20-1	TRBD1	TRBJ1-1	CSASYGTGVTNTEAFF	TGCAGTGCTAGTTACGGGACAGGGGTTACGAACACTGAAGCTTTCTTT
.	TRBV4-3	TRBD1	TRBJ1-2	CASSQRQGINYGYTF	TGCGCCAGCAGCCAACGACAGGGAATTAACTATGGCTACACCTTC
.	TRBV7-2	TRBD1	TRBJ2-5	CASSSYPGGWGETQYF	TGTGCCAGCAGCTCATACCCAGGGGGTTGGGGGGAGACCCAGTACTTC
few	TRBV6-5	.	TRBJ1-1	CASSYSMGQGTEAFF	TGTGCCAGCAGTTACTCTATGGGGCAGGGCACTGAAGCTTTCTTT
few	TRBV20-1	.	TRBJ2-3	CSARGGHGNTDTQYF	TGCAGTGCTAGGGGGGGACACGGAAACACAGATACGCAGTATTTT
.	TRBV7-2	.	TRBJ2-5	CASSLGVAREQYF	TGTGCCAGCAGCTTAGGGGTAGCAAGGGAGCAGTACTTC
.	TRBV20-1	TRBD1	TRBJ2-1	CSAQGGSVGNEQFF	TGCAGTGCTCAAGGGGGCAGCGTCGGGAATGAGCAGTTCTTC
.	TRBV20-1	.	TRBJ2-1	CSATLGQGWDEQFF	TGCAGTGCTACCCTGGGCCAGGGTTGGGATGAGCAGTTCTTC
many	TRBV7-8	.	TRBJ1-2	CASSLGTEFNYGYTF	TGTGCCAGCAGCTTAGGGACAGAATTTAACTATGGCTACACCTTC
.	TRBV27	TRBD2	TRBJ2-7	CASSFRRLAGSYEQYF	TGTGCCAGCAGTTTCCGCCGACTAGCGGGGTCCTACGAGCAGTACTTC
few	TRBV18	.	TRBJ2-5	CASSPPSGEETQYF	TGTGCCAGCTCACCACCGAGCGGTGAAGAGACCCAGTACTTC
.	TRBV4-3	.	TRBJ2-1	CASSLGQGHNEQFF	TGCGCCAGCAGCCTGGGACAAGGTCACAATGAGCAGTTCTTC
.	TRBV7-2	.	TRBJ1-1	CASSDRRGMNTEAFF	TGTGCCAGCAGCGACAGGAGGGGGATGAACACTGAAGCTTTCTTT
.	TRBV5-1	TRBD1	TRBJ2-3	CASYRGQGSSDTQYF	TGCGCCAGTTACCGTGGACAGGGGAGCTCGGATACGCAGTATTTT